This is a list of T cell receptor beta chains from one sample in a study of CD8 T cells in ankylosing spondylitis. TCRdb re-called the 5' RACE reads through MiXCR, storing one row per CDR3 protein. Among a few hundred thousand distinct CDR3 sequences listed, about 7% were seen once. The sample consisted of blood, either unsorted or a sorted T cell fraction (not recorded which). These receptors all come from a male donor with ankylosing spondylitis. Each CDR3 is given with its conserved first and last residue. The order of the fields is CDR3 length, clone size, J gene, D gene, V gene, CDR3 protein, CDR3 DNA. D genes are given only for firm matches. Clone size is shown for a subset of rows, as once, few, many or a class of expanded clone.

len: 15; abundance: many; j_gene: TRBJ2-7; d_gene: NA; v_gene: TRBV25-1; CDR3aa: CASSESGDGIYEQYF; CDR3nt: TGTGCCAGCAGTGAATCGGGGGACGGGATCTACGAGCAGTACTTC
len: 15; abundance: many; j_gene: TRBJ1-6; d_gene: NA; v_gene: TRBV7-9; CDR3aa: CASSLPDEYNSPLHF; CDR3nt: TGTGCCAGCAGCTTGCCAGATGAATATAATTCACCCCTCCACTTT
len: 13; abundance: many; j_gene: TRBJ1-1; d_gene: NA; v_gene: TRBV4-2; CDR3aa: CASSQERQAEAFF; CDR3nt: TGTGCCAGCAGCCAAGAACGTCAAGCTGAAGCTTTCTTT
len: 16; abundance: many; j_gene: TRBJ2-5; d_gene: TRBD2; v_gene: TRBV28; CDR3aa: CASSLWAGGSQETQYF; CDR3nt: TGTGCCAGCAGTTTATGGGCGGGAGGTTCTCAAGAGACCCAGTACTTC
len: 12; abundance: NA; j_gene: TRBJ2-7; d_gene: NA; v_gene: TRBV6-2/TRBV6-3; CDR3aa: CASSYVSLEQYF; CDR3nt: TGTGCCAGCAGTTATGTATCGCTGGAGCAGTACTTC
len: 14; abundance: many; j_gene: TRBJ2-3; d_gene: NA; v_gene: TRBV12-3/TRBV12-4; CDR3aa: CASSLASSTDTQYF; CDR3nt: TGTGCCAGCAGTTTAGCATCGAGCACAGATACGCAGTATTTT
len: 15; abundance: many; j_gene: TRBJ2-7; d_gene: NA; v_gene: TRBV6-1; CDR3aa: CASSEKDGDSYEQYF; CDR3nt: TGTGCCAGCAGTGAAAAGGACGGAGACTCCTACGAGCAGTACTTC
len: 15; abundance: many; j_gene: TRBJ2-7; d_gene: NA; v_gene: TRBV20-1; CDR3aa: CSARGRGTPTYEQYF; CDR3nt: TGCAGTGCTAGAGGGAGGGGGACGCCAACCTACGAGCAGTACTTC
len: 16; abundance: many; j_gene: TRBJ2-1; d_gene: NA; v_gene: TRBV4-3; CDR3aa: CASSQGSDSPYNEQFF; CDR3nt: TGCGCCAGCAGCCAGGGATCGGACAGTCCCTACAATGAGCAGTTCTTC
len: 14; abundance: many; j_gene: TRBJ1-4; d_gene: NA; v_gene: TRBV6-1; CDR3aa: CASRVDRRGEKLFF; CDR3nt: TGTGCCAGCCGAGTTGACAGGCGTGGCGAAAAACTGTTTTTT
len: 16; abundance: many; j_gene: TRBJ2-3; d_gene: NA; v_gene: TRBV11-2; CDR3aa: CASSFSGRWGTDTQYF; CDR3nt: TGTGCCAGCAGCTTTTCAGGAAGGTGGGGCACAGATACGCAGTATTTT
len: 11; abundance: many; j_gene: TRBJ2-2; d_gene: NA; v_gene: TRBV9; CDR3aa: CASSTSGELFF; CDR3nt: TGTGCCAGCAGTACTAGCGGGGAGCTGTTTTTT
len: 11; abundance: many; j_gene: TRBJ2-5; d_gene: NA; v_gene: TRBV7-9; CDR3aa: CASSPWETQYF; CDR3nt: TGTGCCAGCAGCCCCTGGGAGACCCAGTACTTC
len: 14; abundance: many; j_gene: TRBJ1-5; d_gene: NA; v_gene: TRBV7-2; CDR3aa: CASSRVSGNQPQHF; CDR3nt: TGTGCCAGCAGTCGCGTCAGTGGCAATCAGCCCCAGCATTTT
len: 13; abundance: NA; j_gene: TRBJ2-7; d_gene: TRBD1; v_gene: TRBV7-8; CDR3aa: CASSLSGTGEQYF; CDR3nt: TGTGCCAGCAGCTTATCCGGGACAGGCGAGCAGTACTTC
len: 15; abundance: many; j_gene: TRBJ1-2; d_gene: TRBD1; v_gene: TRBV28; CDR3aa: CASRPGQGGFYGYTF; CDR3nt: TGTGCCAGCAGACCCGGACAGGGAGGATTCTATGGCTACACCTTC
len: 13; abundance: NA; j_gene: TRBJ1-2; d_gene: NA; v_gene: TRBV19; CDR3aa: CASKGSLFYGYTF; CDR3nt: TGTGCCAGTAAGGGCAGCCTATTCTATGGCTACACCTTC
len: 15; abundance: many; j_gene: TRBJ2-1; d_gene: TRBD1; v_gene: TRBV27; CDR3aa: CASSFPLRDRGKQFF; CDR3nt: TGTGCCAGCAGTTTCCCTCTCCGGGACAGGGGGAAGCAGTTCTTC
len: 15; abundance: many; j_gene: TRBJ2-3; d_gene: NA; v_gene: TRBV4-3; CDR3aa: CASSQDLAGTDTQYF; CDR3nt: TGCGCCAGCAGCCAAGATTTGGCGGGGACAGATACGCAGTATTTT
len: 16; abundance: few; j_gene: TRBJ1-5; d_gene: NA; v_gene: TRBV18; CDR3aa: CASSPRTPRTNQPQHF; CDR3nt: TGTGCCAGCTCACCACGGACACCAAGGACCAATCAGCCCCAGCATTTT
len: 15; abundance: NA; j_gene: TRBJ2-3; d_gene: NA; v_gene: TRBV27; CDR3aa: CASSLSDPFQDTQYF; CDR3nt: TGTGCCAGCAGTTTATCAGATCCTTTCCAGGATACGCAGTATTTT
len: 14; abundance: many; j_gene: TRBJ1-3; d_gene: NA; v_gene: TRBV21-1; CDR3aa: CASTYFPHRNTIYF; CDR3nt: TGTGCCAGCACATACTTTCCCCACAGAAACACCATATATTTT
len: 15; abundance: many; j_gene: TRBJ2-3; d_gene: TRBD1; v_gene: TRBV6-4; CDR3aa: CASSAGQGLSDTQYF; CDR3nt: TGTGCCAGCAGTGCGGGACAGGGGTTGTCAGATACGCAGTATTTT
len: 13; abundance: many; j_gene: TRBJ1-1; d_gene: TRBD1; v_gene: TRBV4-3; CDR3aa: CASSQVSRGRAFF; CDR3nt: TGCGCCAGCAGCCAAGTCTCGAGGGGGCGAGCTTTCTTT
len: 13; abundance: many; j_gene: TRBJ1-2; d_gene: NA; v_gene: TRBV5-6; CDR3aa: CASSLNPRGGYTF; CDR3nt: TGTGCCAGCAGCTTGAACCCCCGAGGGGGCTACACCTTC
len: 13; abundance: NA; j_gene: TRBJ2-7; d_gene: NA; v_gene: TRBV7-2; CDR3aa: CASSPQGTYEQYF; CDR3nt: TGTGCCAGCAGCCCTCAGGGGACCTACGAGCAGTACTTC
len: 13; abundance: many; j_gene: TRBJ1-1; d_gene: NA; v_gene: TRBV4-3; CDR3aa: CASSQGLYTEAFF; CDR3nt: TGCGCCAGCAGCCAAGGCCTTTACACTGAAGCTTTCTTT
len: 14; abundance: NA; j_gene: TRBJ2-2; d_gene: NA; v_gene: TRBV28; CDR3aa: CASSLAKRTGELFF; CDR3nt: TGTGCCAGCAGTTTAGCCAAGAGAACCGGGGAGCTGTTTTTT
len: 14; abundance: few; j_gene: TRBJ2-5; d_gene: NA; v_gene: TRBV27; CDR3aa: CASSPLAGLETQYF; CDR3nt: TGTGCCAGCAGTCCCCTGGCGGGATTGGAGACCCAGTACTTC
len: 13; abundance: few; j_gene: TRBJ2-5; d_gene: NA; v_gene: TRBV12-3/TRBV12-4; CDR3aa: CASRGDEARTQYF; CDR3nt: TGTGCCAGCAGGGGGGACGAGGCTCGGACCCAGTACTTC
len: 16; abundance: NA; j_gene: TRBJ2-1; d_gene: NA; v_gene: TRBV7-6; CDR3aa: CASSKRRTTGYNEQFF; CDR3nt: TGTGCCAGCAGCAAACGGAGGACCACAGGCTACAATGAGCAGTTCTTC
len: 14; abundance: many; j_gene: TRBJ2-7; d_gene: NA; v_gene: TRBV20-1; CDR3aa: CSARGDGSSYEQYF; CDR3nt: TGCAGTGCTAGAGGGGACGGGAGCTCCTACGAGCAGTACTTC
len: 15; abundance: NA; j_gene: TRBJ1-2; d_gene: NA; v_gene: TRBV29-1; CDR3aa: CSVEEEPRGRYGYTF; CDR3nt: TGCAGCGTTGAAGAGGAGCCCAGGGGCAGATATGGCTACACCTTC